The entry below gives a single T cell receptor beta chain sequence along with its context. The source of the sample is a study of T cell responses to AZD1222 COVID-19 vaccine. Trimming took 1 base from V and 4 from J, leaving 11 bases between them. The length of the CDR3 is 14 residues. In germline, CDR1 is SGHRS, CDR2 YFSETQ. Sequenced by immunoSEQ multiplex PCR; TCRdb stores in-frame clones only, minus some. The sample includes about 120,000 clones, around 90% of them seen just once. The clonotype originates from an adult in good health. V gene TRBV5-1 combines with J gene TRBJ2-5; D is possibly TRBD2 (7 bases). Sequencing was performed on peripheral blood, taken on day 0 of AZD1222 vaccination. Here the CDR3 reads CASSLWGGTETQYF. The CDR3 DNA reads TGCGCCAGCAGCTTGTGGGGGGGCACAGAGACCCAGTACTTC.